The sequence of this T cell receptor beta chain was determined in a study of blood T cells in healthy people across ages. Germline V gene data show CDR1 as SGHRS and CDR2 as YFSETQ. Trimming at V came to 4 bases and at J to 6 bases, leaving 13 bases not matched to a gene. The CDR3 is 16 amino acids. This clonotype was detected ten times or more. No antigen is known for it. Next came a second PCR, run for about 7 to 12 cycles, which used a sample-barcoded 5' primer along with a J-beta primer mix. TCRdb reanalysed the 5' RACE reads using MiXCR and keeps one entry per CDR3 protein. The sample carries hundreds of thousands of distinct CDR3 sequences, around 32% recorded once. General study points: Long-lived donors exceeded aged donors in naive CD4+ cells and diversity.

The rearrangement links TRBV5-1 to TRBJ2-3; TRBD1 matches 8 bases. The sequence derives from an elderly woman in good health. Sequenced input: blood. The chain's CDR3 is CASSPAATGAGDTQYF. CDR3 DNA: TGCGCCAGCAGCCCGGCGGCGACAGGGGCCGGTGATACGCAGTATTTT.